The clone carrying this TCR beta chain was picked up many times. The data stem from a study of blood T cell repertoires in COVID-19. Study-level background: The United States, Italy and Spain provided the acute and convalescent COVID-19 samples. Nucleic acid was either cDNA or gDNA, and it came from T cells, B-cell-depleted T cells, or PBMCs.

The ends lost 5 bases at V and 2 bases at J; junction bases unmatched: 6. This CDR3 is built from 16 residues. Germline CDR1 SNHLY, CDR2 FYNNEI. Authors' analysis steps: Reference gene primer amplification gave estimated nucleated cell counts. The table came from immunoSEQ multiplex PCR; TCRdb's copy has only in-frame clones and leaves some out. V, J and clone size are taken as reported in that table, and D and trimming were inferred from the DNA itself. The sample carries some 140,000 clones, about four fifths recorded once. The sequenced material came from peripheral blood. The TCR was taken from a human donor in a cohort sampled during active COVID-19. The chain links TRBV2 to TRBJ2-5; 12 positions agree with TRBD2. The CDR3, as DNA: TGTGCCAGCAGTCTGACTAGCGGGGGCAATCAAGAGACCCAGTACTTC. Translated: CASSLTSGGNQETQYF.